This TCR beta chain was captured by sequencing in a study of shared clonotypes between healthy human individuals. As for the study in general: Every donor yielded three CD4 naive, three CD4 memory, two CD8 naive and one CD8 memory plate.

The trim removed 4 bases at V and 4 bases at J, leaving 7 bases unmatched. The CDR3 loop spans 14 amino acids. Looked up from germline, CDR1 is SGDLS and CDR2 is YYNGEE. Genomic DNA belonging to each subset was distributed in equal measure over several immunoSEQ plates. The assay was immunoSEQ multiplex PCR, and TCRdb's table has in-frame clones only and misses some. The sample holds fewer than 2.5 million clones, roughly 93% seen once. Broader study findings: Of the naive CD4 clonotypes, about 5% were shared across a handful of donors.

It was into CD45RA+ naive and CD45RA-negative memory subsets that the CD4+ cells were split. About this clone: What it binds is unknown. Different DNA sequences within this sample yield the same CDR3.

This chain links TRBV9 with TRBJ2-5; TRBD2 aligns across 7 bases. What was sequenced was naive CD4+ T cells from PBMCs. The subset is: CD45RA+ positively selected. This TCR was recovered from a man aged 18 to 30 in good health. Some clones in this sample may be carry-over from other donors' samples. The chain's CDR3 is CASSPTGGGETQYF. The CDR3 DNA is TGTGCCAGCAGCCCAACTGGGGGGGGAGAGACCCAGTACTTC.